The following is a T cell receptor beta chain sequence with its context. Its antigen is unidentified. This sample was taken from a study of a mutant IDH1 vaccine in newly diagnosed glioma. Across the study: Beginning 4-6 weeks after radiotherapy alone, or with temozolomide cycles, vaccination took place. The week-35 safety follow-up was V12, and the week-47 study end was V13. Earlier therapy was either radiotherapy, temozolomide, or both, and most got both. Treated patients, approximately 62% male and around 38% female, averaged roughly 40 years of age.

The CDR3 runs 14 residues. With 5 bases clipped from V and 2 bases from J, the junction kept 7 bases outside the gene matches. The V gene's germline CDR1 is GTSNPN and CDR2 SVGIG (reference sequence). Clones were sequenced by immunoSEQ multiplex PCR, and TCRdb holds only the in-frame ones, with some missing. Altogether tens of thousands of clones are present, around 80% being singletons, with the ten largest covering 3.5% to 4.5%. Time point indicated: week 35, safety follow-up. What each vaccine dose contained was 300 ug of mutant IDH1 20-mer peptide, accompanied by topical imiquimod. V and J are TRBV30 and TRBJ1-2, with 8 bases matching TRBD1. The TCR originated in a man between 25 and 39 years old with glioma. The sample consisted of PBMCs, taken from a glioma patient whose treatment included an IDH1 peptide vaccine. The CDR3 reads CAWSSGGSNYGYTF. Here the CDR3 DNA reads TGTGCCTGGTCCTCAGGGGGCTCCAACTATGGCTACACCTTC. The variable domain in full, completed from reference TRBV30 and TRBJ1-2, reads SQTIHQWPATLVQPVGSPLSLECTVEGTSNPNLYWYRQAAGRGLQLLFYSVGIGQISSEVPQNLSASRPQDRQFILSSKKLLLSDSGFYLCAWSSGGSNYGYTFGSGTRLTVV.